A selection of T cell receptor beta chains follows, all from one sample in a study of blood T cells in healthy people across ages. TCRdb analysed the 5' RACE reads with MiXCR anew, one entry per CDR3 protein. The table has almost 1 million distinct CDR3 sequences, roughly 51% seen once. Sequences were obtained from blood. The source is a woman aged 55-69 years in good health. Both conserved end residues are trimmed from each CDR3. The D gene is left open where the match is weak.

j_call v_call d_call cdr3_aa
TRBJ1-6 TRBV21-1 - ASRSPRSSSPLH
TRBJ2-3 TRBV12-3/TRBV12-4 - ASRAGRADAQY
- TRBV28 TRBD2 ASSCGSRNIQY
TRBJ2-3 TRBV7-2 - ASSPYRTEEQY
TRBJ2-1 TRBV29-1 - SAALPITSREQF
TRBJ2-7 TRBV28 - ASSSADWLGEQY
- TRBV4-1 - ANSQGTHYEQY
TRBJ1-2 TRBV7-9 TRBD1 ASSPPGTGVDYGYT
TRBJ2-3 TRBV20-1 TRBD2 SASGGAVDTQY
TRBJ2-7 TRBV29-1 TRBD2 SVARASGTYVQY
TRBJ2-3 TRBV10-2 - ASSESWGTDTQY
TRBJ2-1 TRBV27 TRBD1 ASCDRGNEQF
TRBJ2-1 TRBV7-9 TRBD2 ASSSGLAGLSYNEQF
TRBJ1-5 TRBV29-1 - SVQEAGLGYQPQH
TRBJ1-4 TRBV3-1 - ASSQSDWDEKLF
TRBJ1-1 TRBV20-1 - SASSGMTEAF
TRBJ2-3 TRBV20-1 TRBD2 SARTSGRRYGGTQY
TRBJ2-5 TRBV15 TRBD2 ATSRRTSGSGRKTQY
TRBJ1-4 TRBV11-2 - ASSPLGVGRSNEKLF
TRBJ2-2 TRBV20-1 TRBD2 SAMDGGRANTGELF
TRBJ1-1 TRBV12-3/TRBV12-4 - ASDRGVQDEAF
TRBJ2-2 TRBV5-4 - ASSPGELF
TRBJ1-5 TRBV27 - ASSLFRSQPQH
TRBJ2-3 TRBV7-9 TRBD1 ASSGGQGRSDTQY
- TRBV6-2/TRBV6-3 - ASTGTSDEQY
TRBJ2-5 TRBV5-5 TRBD1 ASSNRDRSQETQY
TRBJ2-1 TRBV5-1 TRBD2 ASSSLPLAGVSSAHNEQF
TRBJ2-3 TRBV24-1 - ATRGGTATDTQY
TRBJ2-7 TRBV4-1 - ASSQGGGETYEQY
- TRBV7-6 - ASSLQEVAYNEQY
TRBJ2-5 TRBV7-9 TRBD1 ASSSGTGALRQETQY
TRBJ2-5 TRBV3-1 TRBD2 ASSQEINGLEAGETQY
TRBJ2-1 TRBV7-2 - ASSLALGGNEQF
TRBJ2-7 TRBV29-1 - SVEVEWEAPSSYEQY
TRBJ2-5 TRBV14 - ASSRLTKDLNLQETQY
TRBJ2-7 TRBV29-1 TRBD2 SAQRPGLSSYEQY
TRBJ2-7 TRBV10-2 - ASSGVAVSSYEQY